This entry lists 3 T cell receptor beta chains sequenced from one sample in a study of T cell responses to AZD1222 COVID-19 vaccine. Only in-frame clones appear in the TCRdb table, and some are missing; sequencing was by immunoSEQ multiplex PCR. The table lists around 160,000 clones, about 90% of them singletons. The material was peripheral blood, obtained 28 days after the second AZD1222 dose. The receptors were gathered from an adult who received the AZD1222 COVID-19 vaccine.

The chain is built from TRBV5-6 and TRBJ2-3; D is perhaps TRBD2 (5 bases). Trimming took 0 bases from V and 0 from J, leaving 8 bases between them. Germline V gene lookup returns CDR1 SGHDT and CDR2 YYEEEE. The CDR3 runs 15 residues. Here the CDR3 DNA reads TGTGCCAGCAGCTTGGTTAGGACTAGCACAGATACGCAGTATTTT. Translating gives CASSLVRTSTDTQYF.

The J gene is TRBJ2-2, the V gene TRBV19; perhaps TRBD1 as D (7 bases). Trimming left V 4 bases short and J 3 bases short, with 12 bases between. Germline V gene lookup returns CDR1 LNHDA and CDR2 SQIVND (reference sequence). CDR3 length: 15 residues. CDR3 DNA: TGTGCCAGTAGTAGGCAGGGGGACTACACCGGGGAGCTGTTTTTT. It encodes CASSRQGDYTGELFF.

This chain joins TRBV5-1 and TRBJ1-1; TRBD1 agrees at 9 bases. The CDR3 is 14 residues long. Germline V gene sequence: CDR1 SGHRS, CDR2 YFSETQ. The V gene end was trimmed by 5 bases and the J gene end by 5 bases; junction bases not matched to a gene: 7. The DNA of the CDR3 is TGCGCCAGCAGTTATGGGACAGGGTTGACTGAAGCTTTCTTT. Its protein is CASSYGTGLTEAFF.